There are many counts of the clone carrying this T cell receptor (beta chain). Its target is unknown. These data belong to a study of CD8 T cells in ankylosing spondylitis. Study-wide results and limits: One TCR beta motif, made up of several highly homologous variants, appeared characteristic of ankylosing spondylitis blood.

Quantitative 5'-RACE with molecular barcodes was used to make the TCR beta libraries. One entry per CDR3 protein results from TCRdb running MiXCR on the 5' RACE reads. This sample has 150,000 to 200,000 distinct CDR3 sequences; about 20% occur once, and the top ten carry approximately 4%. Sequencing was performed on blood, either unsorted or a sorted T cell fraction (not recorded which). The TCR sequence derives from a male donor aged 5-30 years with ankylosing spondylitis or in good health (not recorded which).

The CDR3 loop reads CASSHNRGLGYTF. In DNA, the CDR3 is TGTGCCAGCAGTCACAACAGGGGGCTTGGCTACACCTTC. The rearrangement links TRBV12-3 or TRBV12-4 to TRBJ1-2, with TRBD1 matching over 9 bases. This CDR3 is 13 amino acids long. J lost 7 bases, V lost 5 bases, and 5 bases had no gene match.